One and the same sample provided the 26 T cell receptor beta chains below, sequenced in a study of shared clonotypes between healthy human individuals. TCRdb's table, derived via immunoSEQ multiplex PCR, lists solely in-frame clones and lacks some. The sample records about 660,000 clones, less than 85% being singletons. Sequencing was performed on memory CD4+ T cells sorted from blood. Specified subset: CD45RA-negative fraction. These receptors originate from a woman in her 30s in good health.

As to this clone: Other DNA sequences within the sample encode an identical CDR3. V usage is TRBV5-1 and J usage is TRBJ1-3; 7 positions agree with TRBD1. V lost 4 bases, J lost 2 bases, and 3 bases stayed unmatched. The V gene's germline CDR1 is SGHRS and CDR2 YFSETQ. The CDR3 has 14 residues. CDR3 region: CASSTGTAGNTIYF. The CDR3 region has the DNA TGCGCCAGCAGCACCGGGACAGCTGGAAACACCATATATTTT.

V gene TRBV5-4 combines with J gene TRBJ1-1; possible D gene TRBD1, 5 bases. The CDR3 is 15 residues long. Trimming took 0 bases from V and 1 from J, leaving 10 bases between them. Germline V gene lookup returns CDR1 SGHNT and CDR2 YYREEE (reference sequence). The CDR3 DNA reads TGTGCCAGCAGCTTGGATGACAGAGGGAACACTGAAGCTTTCTTT. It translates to CASSLDDRGNTEAFF.

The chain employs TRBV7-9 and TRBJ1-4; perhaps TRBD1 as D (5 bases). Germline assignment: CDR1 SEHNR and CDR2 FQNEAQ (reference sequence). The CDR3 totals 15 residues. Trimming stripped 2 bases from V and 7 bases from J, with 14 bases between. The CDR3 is CASSLFGTSGEKLFF. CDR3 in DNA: TGTGCCAGCAGCTTATTCGGGACCTCGGGTGAAAAACTGTTTTTT.

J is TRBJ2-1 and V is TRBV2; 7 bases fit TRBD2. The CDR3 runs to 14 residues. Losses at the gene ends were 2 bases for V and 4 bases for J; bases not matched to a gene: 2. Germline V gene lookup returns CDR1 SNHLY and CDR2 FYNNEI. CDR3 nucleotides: TGTGCCAGCAGTGAACGACTAGCTTACAATGAGCAGTTCTTC. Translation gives CASSERLAYNEQFF.

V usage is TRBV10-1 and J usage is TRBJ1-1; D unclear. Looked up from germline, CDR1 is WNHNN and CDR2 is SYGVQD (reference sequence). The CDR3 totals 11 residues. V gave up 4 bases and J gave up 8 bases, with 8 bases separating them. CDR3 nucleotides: TGCGCCAGCAGTGTGGGCAGGGAAGCTTTCTTT. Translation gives CASSVGREAFF.

The CDR3 bases are TGTGCCAGCAGTCCCGGGACTAGCGGGTCAGAGGTAGAGACCCAGTACTTC. The encoded protein is CASSPGTSGSEVETQYF. The chain links TRBV2 to TRBJ2-5; the match to TRBD2 covers 12 bases. Germline-derived CDR1 and CDR2 are SNHLY and FYNNEI. The CDR3 has 17 amino acids. J lost 4 bases, V lost 5 bases, and 11 bases had no gene match.

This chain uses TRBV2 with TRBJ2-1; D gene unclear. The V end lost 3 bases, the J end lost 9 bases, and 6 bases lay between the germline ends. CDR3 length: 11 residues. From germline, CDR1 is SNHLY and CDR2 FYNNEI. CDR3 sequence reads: CASSDDGEQFF. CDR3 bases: TGTGCCAGCAGTGATGACGGTGAGCAGTTCTTC.

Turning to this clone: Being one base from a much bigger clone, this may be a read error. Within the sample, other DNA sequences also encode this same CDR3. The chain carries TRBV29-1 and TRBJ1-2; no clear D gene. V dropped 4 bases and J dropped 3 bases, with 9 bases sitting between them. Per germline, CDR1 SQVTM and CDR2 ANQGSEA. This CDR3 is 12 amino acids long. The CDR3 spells CSVAAQHYGYTF. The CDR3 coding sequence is TGCAGCGTTGCCGCTCAACACTATGGCTACACCTTC.

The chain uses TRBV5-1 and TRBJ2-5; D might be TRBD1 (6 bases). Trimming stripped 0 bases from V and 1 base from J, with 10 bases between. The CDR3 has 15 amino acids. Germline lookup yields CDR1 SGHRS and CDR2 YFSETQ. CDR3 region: CASSLGQDLQETQYF. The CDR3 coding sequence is TGCGCCAGCAGCTTGGGACAGGACCTCCAAGAGACCCAGTACTTC.

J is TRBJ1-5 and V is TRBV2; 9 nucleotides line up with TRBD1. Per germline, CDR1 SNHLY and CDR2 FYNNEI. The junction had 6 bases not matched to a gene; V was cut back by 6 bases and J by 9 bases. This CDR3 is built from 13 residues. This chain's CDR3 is CASSRDRERPQHF. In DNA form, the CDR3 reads TGTGCCAGCAGCCGGGACAGGGAACGGCCCCAGCATTTT.

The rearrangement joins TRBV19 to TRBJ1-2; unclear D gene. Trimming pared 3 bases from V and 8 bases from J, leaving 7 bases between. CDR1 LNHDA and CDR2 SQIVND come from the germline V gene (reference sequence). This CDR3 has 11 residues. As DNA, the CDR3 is TGTGCCAGTAGTATTTCTAAAGGCTACACCTTC. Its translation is CASSISKGYTF. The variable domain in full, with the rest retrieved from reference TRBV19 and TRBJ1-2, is DGGITQSPKYLFRKEGQNVTLSCEQNLNHDAMYWYRQDPGQGLRLIYYSQIVNDFQKGDIAEGYSVSREKKESFPLTVTSAQKNPTAFYLCASSISKGYTFGSGTRLTVV.

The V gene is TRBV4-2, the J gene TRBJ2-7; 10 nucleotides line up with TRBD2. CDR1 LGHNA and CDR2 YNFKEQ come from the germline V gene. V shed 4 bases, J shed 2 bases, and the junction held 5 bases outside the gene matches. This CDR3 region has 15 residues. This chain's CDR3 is CASSLELAGPYEQYF. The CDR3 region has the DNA TGTGCCAGCAGCCTTGAACTAGCGGGACCCTACGAGCAGTACTTC.

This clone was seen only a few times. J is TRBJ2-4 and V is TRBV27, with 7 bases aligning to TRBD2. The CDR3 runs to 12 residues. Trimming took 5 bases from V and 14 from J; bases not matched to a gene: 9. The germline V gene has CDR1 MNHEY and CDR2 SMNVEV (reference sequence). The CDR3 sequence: CASSLSGGGEYF. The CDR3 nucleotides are TGTGCCAGCAGTCTCTCTGGGGGGGGAGAGTACTTC.

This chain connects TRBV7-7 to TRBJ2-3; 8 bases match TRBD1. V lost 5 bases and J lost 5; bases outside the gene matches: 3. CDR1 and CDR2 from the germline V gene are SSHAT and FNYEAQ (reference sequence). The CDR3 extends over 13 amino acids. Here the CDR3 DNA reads TGTGCCAGCAGCCAAGACAGGGGAGATACGCAGTATTTT. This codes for CASSQDRGDTQYF.

CDR3 amino acids: CASRISQFF. DNA for the CDR3: TGTGCCAGCAGGATATCGCAGTTCTTC. The V gene is TRBV6-6, the J gene TRBJ2-1; D gene unclear. This CDR3 comprises 9 residues. Trimming took 6 bases from V and 12 from J, leaving 6 bases between them. The germline CDR1 and CDR2 sequences are MNHNY and SVGAGI (reference sequence).

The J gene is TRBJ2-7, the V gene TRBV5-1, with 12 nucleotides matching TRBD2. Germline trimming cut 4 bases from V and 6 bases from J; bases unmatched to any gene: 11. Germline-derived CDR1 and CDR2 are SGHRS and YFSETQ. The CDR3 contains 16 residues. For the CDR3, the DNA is TGCGCCAGCAGCATGGGACTAGCGGGCCCCGGTCGCGAGCAGTACTTC. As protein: CASSMGLAGPGREQYF.

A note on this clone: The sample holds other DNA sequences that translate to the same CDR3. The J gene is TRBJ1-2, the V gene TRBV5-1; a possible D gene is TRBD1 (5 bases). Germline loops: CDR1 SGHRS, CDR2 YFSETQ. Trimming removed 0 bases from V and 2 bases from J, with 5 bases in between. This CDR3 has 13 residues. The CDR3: CASSLDRNYGYTF. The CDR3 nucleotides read TGCGCCAGCAGCTTGGACAGGAACTATGGCTACACCTTC.

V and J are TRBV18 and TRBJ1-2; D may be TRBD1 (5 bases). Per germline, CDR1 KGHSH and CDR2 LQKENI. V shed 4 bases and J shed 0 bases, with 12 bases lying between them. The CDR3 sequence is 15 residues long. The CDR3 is CASSLGTETNYGYTF. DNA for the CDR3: TGTGCCAGCTCACTTGGGACGGAAACTAACTATGGCTACACCTTC.

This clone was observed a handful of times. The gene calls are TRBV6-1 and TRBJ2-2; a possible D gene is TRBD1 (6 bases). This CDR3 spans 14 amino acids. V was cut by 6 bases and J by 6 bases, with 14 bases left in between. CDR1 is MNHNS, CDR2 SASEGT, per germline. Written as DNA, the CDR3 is TGTGCCAGCAGCGAGGACAGATTCCCCGGGGAGCTGTTTTTT. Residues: CASSEDRFPGELFF.

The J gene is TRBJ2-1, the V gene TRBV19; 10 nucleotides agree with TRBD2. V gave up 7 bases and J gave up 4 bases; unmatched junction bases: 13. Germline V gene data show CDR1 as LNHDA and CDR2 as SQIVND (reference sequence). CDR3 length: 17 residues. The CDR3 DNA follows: TGTGCCAGTAACGAAGCGGGAGGGCCCGTCAATTACAATGAGCAGTTCTTC. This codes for CASNEAGGPVNYNEQFF.

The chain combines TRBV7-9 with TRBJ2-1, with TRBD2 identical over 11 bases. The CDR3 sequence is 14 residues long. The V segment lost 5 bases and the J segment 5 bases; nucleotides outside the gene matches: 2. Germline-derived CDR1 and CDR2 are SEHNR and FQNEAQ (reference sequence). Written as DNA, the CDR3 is TGTGCCAGCAGCAAACTAGCGGGGGACAATGAGCAGTTCTTC. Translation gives CASSKLAGDNEQFF.

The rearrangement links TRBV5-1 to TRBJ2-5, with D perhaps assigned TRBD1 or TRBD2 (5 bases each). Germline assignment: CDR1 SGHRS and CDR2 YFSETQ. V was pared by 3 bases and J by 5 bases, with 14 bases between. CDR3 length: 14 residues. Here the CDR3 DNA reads TGCGCCAGCAGCTGGGGGTCAGGGAAGGAGACCCAGTACTTC. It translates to CASSWGSGKETQYF.

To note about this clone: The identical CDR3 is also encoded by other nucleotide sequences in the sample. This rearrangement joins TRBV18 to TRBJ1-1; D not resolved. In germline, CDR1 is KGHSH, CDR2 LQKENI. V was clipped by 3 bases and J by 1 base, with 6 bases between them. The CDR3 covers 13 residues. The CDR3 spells CASSPDGNTEAFF. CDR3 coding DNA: TGTGCCAGCTCACCGGACGGGAACACTGAAGCTTTCTTT.

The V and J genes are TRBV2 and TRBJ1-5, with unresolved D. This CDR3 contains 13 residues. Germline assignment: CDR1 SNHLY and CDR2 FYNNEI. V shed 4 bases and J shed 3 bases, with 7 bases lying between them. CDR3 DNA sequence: TGTGCCAGCAGTGGGAATATCAATCAGCCCCAGCATTTT. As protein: CASSGNINQPQHF.

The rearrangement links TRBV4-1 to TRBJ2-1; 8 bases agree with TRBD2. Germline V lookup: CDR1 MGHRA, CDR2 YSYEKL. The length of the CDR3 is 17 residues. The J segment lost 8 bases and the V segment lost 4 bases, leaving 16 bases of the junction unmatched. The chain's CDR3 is CASSPPAPGTRGHEQFF. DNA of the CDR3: TGCGCCAGCAGCCCCCCCGCCCCCGGGACTAGAGGACATGAGCAGTTCTTC.

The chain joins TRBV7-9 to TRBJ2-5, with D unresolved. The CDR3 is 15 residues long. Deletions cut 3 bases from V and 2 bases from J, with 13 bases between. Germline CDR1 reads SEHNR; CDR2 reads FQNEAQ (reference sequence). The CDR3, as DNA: TGTGCCAGCAGCTTCGGTTGGGCGCCGCAAGAGACCCAGTACTTC. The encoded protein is CASSFGWAPQETQYF.